This T cell receptor (beta chain) was captured in a study of cytomegalovirus exposure and HLA in healthy donors. With respect to this clone: Antigen specificity is unknown.

Donors showed nominal health when sampled, although they likely had unrecorded immune exposures. The primer mix had 60 Vbeta and 13 Jbeta primers. Source study methods: Later, an analysis found 80 million or so unique TCR beta chains, and 8.5 million to 12 million of these were shared. Assay: immunoSEQ multiplex PCR; the TCRdb copy retains only in-frame clones and omits some. The V and J calls and the clone size are those of that table, but D and trimming were determined from the DNA. The sample contains approximately 120,000 clones, over 60% of which appear only once. Whole-study results and caveats: Earlier findings revealed that most TCR beta V segments proved productive either about 90% or about 30% of the time. Later, an analysis showed that TCR beta chains associated with HLA were more clonally expanded than others that were equally common.

The germline CDR1 and CDR2 sequences are MGHDK and SYGVNS. V lost 5 bases, J lost 3 bases, and 14 bases lay in between. CDR3 length: 14 amino acids. The V call is TRBV25-1, the J call TRBJ2-7, with D possibly being TRBD2 (5 bases). Sequenced sample: PBMCs. This TCR came from a middle-aged woman in good health and CMV-seronegative. CDR3 DNA: TGTGCCAGCAGTTTTCCCGGGGAAGGCTACGAGCAGTACTTC. Amino acids: CASSFPGEGYEQYF.